This T cell receptor (beta chain) was recovered during a study of cytomegalovirus exposure and HLA in healthy donors. Study summary: Genotyping showed about 80% of 350 to 400 donors falling in the Caucasian-associated ancestry cluster. General study results and limits: Later analysis indicated greater clonal expansion among HLA-associated TCR beta chains than among equally common other chains. Reportedly, cytomegalovirus status was diagnosed with high sensitivity and specificity.

As for this clone: What it recognizes is unknown.

PCR employed 60 Vbeta and 13 Jbeta primers. Original processing methods: Unique TCR beta chains totaled roughly 80 million in a later count, with roughly 11 million of them shared. The assay was immunoSEQ multiplex PCR, and TCRdb's table has in-frame clones only and misses some. D and trimming come from the DNA, and the V and J calls and clone size come from that table. The data contain about 200,000 clones, approximately 78% of them seen just once; the ten biggest clones take up roughly 1.6%. Between the trimmed V and J ends, which lost 3 bases and 10 bases, there was a span of 22 bases. This CDR3 contains 16 residues. Germline V lookup: CDR1 KGHSH, CDR2 LQKENI.

The chain employs TRBV18 and TRBJ2-4, with D tentatively TRBD2 (5 bases). The sequence was obtained from a woman aged 18-30 years in good health and CMV-seronegative. The sequencing sample was made of PBMCs. CDR3 loop: CASSPRTEVREKIQYF. The CDR3, as DNA: TGTGCCAGCTCACCCCGGACGGAGGTGCGAGAGAAGATTCAGTACTTC.